What follows are 9 T cell receptor beta chains derived from one specimen sequenced in a study of metastatic and nonmetastatic thyroid tumors. TCRdb re-called clones from the PCR reads using MiXCR. The sample consists of about 16,000 clones, 22% of them appearing once. All patients reached thyroid surgery having received no treatment beforehand. What was sequenced was adjacent normal tissue. Receptors were obtained from a female donor with papillary thyroid cancer or a benign thyroid nodule (not recorded which). Some clones in this sample may be carry-over from other donors' samples.

In its sample, this clone was seen a few times. CDR3 loop: CASSFFDGLNPTKETQYF. The CDR3 region has the DNA TGTGCCAGCAGTTTTTTCGACGGACTGAATCCGACCAAAGAGACCCAGTACTTC. The genes are TRBV27 and TRBJ2-5; possible D gene TRBD2, 5 bases. This CDR3 is built from 18 residues. With 3 bases removed from V and 3 bases from J, the gap between germline ends came to 23 bases. Germline CDR1 reads MNHEY; CDR2 reads SMNVEV (reference sequence).

In this sample, this clone turned up a few times. The chain uses TRBV6-1 and TRBJ2-3; 7 nucleotides line up with TRBD2. The CDR3 consists of 14 residues. Germline assignment: CDR1 MNHNS and CDR2 SASEGT. With V trimmed by 5 bases and J by 2 bases, 4 bases remained unmatched. The CDR3 reads CASSSGRLTDTQYF. The CDR3 DNA reads TGTGCCAGCAGTTCCGGGAGGCTCACAGATACGCAGTATTTT.

V gene TRBV7-2 combines with J gene TRBJ2-7; D unresolved. V lost 6 bases and J lost 2, with 11 bases in between. In germline, CDR1 is SGHTA, CDR2 FQGNSA. This CDR3 spans 13 amino acids. The DNA for the CDR3 is TGTGCCAGCAGGGACGGTGTCGCCTACGAGCAGTACTTC. It encodes CASRDGVAYEQYF.

This clone was recorded a few times. V usage is TRBV20-1 and J usage is TRBJ2-1; D possibly corresponds to TRBD2 (5 bases). The germline V and J ends were trimmed by 0 bases and 3 bases, with 15 bases remaining between them. The CDR3 has 16 residues. Germline V gene sequence: CDR1 DFQATT, CDR2 SNEGSKA (reference sequence). Written as DNA, the CDR3 is TGCAGTGCTAGAGATATAGCGACCCCAGTCTACAATGAGCAGTTCTTC. Protein product: CSARDIATPVYNEQFF.

This clone was seen only a few times. The V and J genes are TRBV12-5 and TRBJ2-1, with D uncertain. In germline, CDR1 is LGHNT, CDR2 FRNRAP. Trimming cost V 1 base and J 0 bases, with 7 bases left between them. This CDR3 spans 15 amino acids. The CDR3 loop reads CASGLGVNSYNEQFF. The DNA for the CDR3 is TGTGCTAGTGGTTTGGGGGTAAACTCCTACAATGAGCAGTTCTTC. Combining the CDR3 with reference TRBV12-5 and TRBJ2-1 gives the whole variable domain DARVTQTPRHKVTEMGQEVTMRCQPILGHNTVFWYRQTMMQGLELLAYFRNRAPLDDSGMPKDRFSAEMPDATLATLKIQPSEPRDSAVYFCASGLGVNSYNEQFFGPGTRLTVL.

The sample holds a few counts of this clone. The V and J genes are TRBV24-1 and TRBJ2-2; 7 nucleotides match TRBD1. The CDR3 contains 17 residues. V was clipped by 1 base and J by 0 bases; unmatched bases: 4. Germline V gene data show CDR1 as KGHDR and CDR2 as SFDVKD. CDR3: CATSDLRTGSNTGELFF. CDR3 bases: TGTGCCACCAGTGATTTACGGACAGGATCGAACACCGGGGAGCTGTTTTTT.

This clone showed up many times. V is TRBV27 and J is TRBJ1-6, with 7 bases fitting TRBD1. Germline V lookup: CDR1 MNHEY, CDR2 SMNVEV (reference sequence). The CDR3 covers 13 residues. Unmatched junction bases numbered 2, after V lost 3 bases and J lost 9 bases. This CDR3 is CASSLTGISPLHF. CDR3 coding DNA: TGTGCCAGCAGTTTGACAGGGATTTCACCCCTCCACTTT.

The chain uses TRBV11-2 and TRBJ2-7, with D possibly matching TRBD1 (5 bases). The CDR3 length is 14 residues. The germline gives CDR1 SGHAT, CDR2 FQNNGV. Trimming pared 1 base from V and 2 bases from J, leaving 9 bases between. CDR3 residues: CASSLGQSAYEQYF. CDR3 in DNA: TGTGCCAGCAGCTTAGGACAGAGTGCCTACGAGCAGTACTTC. Drawing the rest from reference TRBV11-2 and TRBJ2-7, the complete variable domain is EAGVAQSPRYKIIEKRQSVAFWCNPISGHATLYWYQQILGQGPKLLIQFQNNGVVDDSQLPKDRFSAERLKGVDSTLKIQPAKLEDSAVYLCASSLGQSAYEQYFGPGTRLTVT.

Only a few counts were recorded for this clone. DNA for the CDR3: TGTGCCAGCAGTTTGTTCCCGGCGGCTAGCGGATACAATGAGCAGTTCTTC. This translates into CASSLFPAASGYNEQFF. The rearrangement uses TRBV27 and TRBJ2-1; 7 bases map to TRBD2. Germline lookup yields CDR1 MNHEY and CDR2 SMNVEV (reference sequence). The CDR3 spans 17 residues. The V segment lost 3 bases and the J segment 4 bases; nucleotides outside the gene matches: 12.